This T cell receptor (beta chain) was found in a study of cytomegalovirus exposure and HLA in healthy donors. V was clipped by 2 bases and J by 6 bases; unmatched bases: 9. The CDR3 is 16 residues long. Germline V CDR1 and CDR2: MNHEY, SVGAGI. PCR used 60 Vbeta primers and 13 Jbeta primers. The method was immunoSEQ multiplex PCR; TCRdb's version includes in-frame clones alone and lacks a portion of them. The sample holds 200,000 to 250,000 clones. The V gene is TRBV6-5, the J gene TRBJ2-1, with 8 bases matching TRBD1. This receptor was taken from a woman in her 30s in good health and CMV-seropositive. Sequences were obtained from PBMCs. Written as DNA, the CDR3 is TGTGCCAGCAGTTACAGTAATCAGGGGGCCGGCAATGAGCAGTTCTTC. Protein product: CASSYSNQGAGNEQFF.